These T cell receptor beta chains were read from a single sample in a study of PD-1 blockade in classical Hodgkin lymphoma. Some clones are missing from TCRdb's copy, which holds only in-frame ones; the method was immunoSEQ multiplex PCR. The sample holds tens of thousands of clones, 70% to 90% seen once. Sequenced here: peripheral blood mononuclear cells (PBMCs), sampled before the fourth cycle of nivolumab. The source of these receptors is a human donor with classical Hodgkin lymphoma. CDR3s leave out the opening cysteine and the closing phenylalanine or tryptophan. Fields, in order: V gene, CDR3 protein.

TRBV14 | ASSPGTSLKTQY
TRBV5-1 | ASSLALADTGELF
TRBV5-1 | ASSLAMGDETQY
TRBV5-1 | ASSMSTGSPGELF
TRBV5-8 | ASSPSRGGWGNQPQH
TRBV5-1 | ASSSVGRDLETQY
TRBV5-1 | ASSLGRGGQETQY
TRBV5-1 | ASNQGTMNTEAF
TRBV2 | ASNPSNTGELF
TRBV21-1 | ASSKVGAERSIEAF
TRBV5-5 | ASSFQGAPEAF
TRBV5-1 | ASSRPPSGGYTGELF
TRBV5-1 | ASSSRTLGAGTEAF
TRBV10-3 | AISLEGSSYNEQF
TRBV7-9 | ASSLGTSEAF
TRBV6-5 | ASSTPGNTIY
TRBV18 | ASSPTGGISYEQY
TRBV5-1 | ASSLGSNEQF
TRBV10-3 | AISSTAGNTEAF
TRBV5-1 | ASSPNHQETQY
TRBV7-9 | ASSLGSAGRTDTQY
TRBV9 | ASSPRTGTGYT
TRBV7-2 | ASSLALGTGAEAF
TRBV5-1 | ASSLGGDSGYT
TRBV5-1 | ASSRWDGLGGVGNTEAF
TRBV19 | ASSHGTIRQY
TRBV29-1 | SVRGRTAYEQY
TRBV9 | ASSVAPYGTDLPYEQY
TRBV28 | ASSLPDLGVRTQY
TRBV7-9 | ASSLAGGIPGELF
TRBV30 | AWSALRGQGRISYEQY
TRBV10-3 | AISETGFTEAF
TRBV5-1 | ASSLQGRGNTIY
TRBV7-6 | ASSMGDVSYEQY
TRBV4-2 | ASSQVRETQY
TRBV12-5 | ASGLAEPQH
TRBV5-1 | ASSLAGRGEEKLF